This T cell receptor beta chain was identified during a study of metastatic and nonmetastatic thyroid tumors. Study at large: A comparison of repertoires was made across blood and tumor or nodule tissue from malignant and benign thyroid patients.

Whole-study results and caveats: According to reports, the diversity of TCR beta was significantly higher in malignant thyroid tumors than in benign nodules, and this held in both blood and tumor samples.

The sample holds a few counts of this clone. Its matching antigen is unknown. Nobody among the patients had been given any treatment before thyroid surgery. The CDR3 is 13 residues long. Per the germline V gene, CDR1 is KGHSH and CDR2 is LQKENI. V lost 1 base and J lost 6, with 7 bases in between. Study processing details: Clinicopathological groups differed in CDR3, with these differences serving to build a distant-metastasis classifier for papillary thyroid cancer. TCRdb re-called the PCR reads via MiXCR. TCRdb, rather than the study authors, made the V and J calls. Altogether more than 35,000 clones are present, about a sixth being singletons, with the ten largest covering less than 7.5%.

This sequence joins TRBV18 and TRBJ2-1; D unresolved. The sample consisted of blood. This clonotype originated in a male donor with papillary thyroid cancer or a benign thyroid nodule (not recorded which). Some clones in this sample may be carry-over from other donors' samples. The CDR3 is CASSPRRINEQFF. The CDR3 DNA is TGTGCCAGCTCACCACGCCGAATCAATGAGCAGTTCTTC.